Below, 29 T cell receptor beta chains from the same sample are listed, as sequenced in a study of blood T cell repertoires in COVID-19. Here immunoSEQ multiplex PCR was the method, and the copy in TCRdb shows in-frame clones only, minus some. The table includes 120,000 to 150,000 clones, roughly 82% detected once. Input material: peripheral blood. Every receptor here comes from a woman in her 50s in a cohort sampled during active or convalescent COVID-19.

The rearrangement uses TRBV5-1 and TRBJ2-7; 7 positions match TRBD1. Germline V gives CDR1 SGHRS, CDR2 YFSETQ. The CDR3 is 16 residues long. Losses at the gene ends were 4 bases for V and 3 bases for J; bases not matched to a gene: 13. The CDR3 protein is CASSLTQGDLGYEQYF. For the CDR3, the DNA is TGCGCCAGCAGCCTAACCCAGGGGGATTTGGGCTACGAGCAGTACTTC.

The chain uses TRBV11-2 and TRBJ1-1, with 9 bases lining up with TRBD1. Per the germline V gene, CDR1 is SGHAT and CDR2 is FQNNGV. The CDR3 runs to 12 residues. V lost 3 bases, J lost 12 bases, and 5 bases stayed unmatched. The CDR3: CASSFSGQGSFF. The CDR3, as DNA: TGTGCCAGCAGCTTCTCGGGACAGGGTTCTTTCTTT.

The chain has TRBV5-1 and TRBJ2-4; 12 bases are a match to TRBD2. Germline assignment: CDR1 SGHRS and CDR2 YFSETQ. The J segment lost 9 bases and the V segment lost 1 base, leaving 11 bases of the junction unmatched. CDR3 length: 17 amino acids. The CDR3 sequence: CASSLSPSGGGQGIQYF. Here the CDR3 DNA reads TGCGCCAGCAGCTTGAGCCCTAGCGGGGGGGGTCAAGGCATTCAGTACTTC.

The rearrangement uses TRBV5-6 and TRBJ2-7, with 8 bases that match TRBD1. The CDR3 spans 13 residues. Trimming removed 4 bases from V and 4 bases from J; junction bases left unmatched: 4. The germline CDR1 and CDR2 sequences are SGHDT and YYEEEE. CDR3 residues: CASSLRDRYEQYF. The CDR3 nucleotides read TGTGCCAGCAGCCTCCGGGACAGGTACGAGCAGTACTTC.

The V gene is TRBV5-3, the J gene TRBJ2-5; 9 bases fit TRBD1. TRBV5-3 is designated an ORF whose function remains uncertain. V shed 1 base and J 5 bases; nucleotides not matched to a gene: 9. The CDR3 length is 16 residues. This CDR3 reads CARSLSRGQGGETQYF. In DNA form, the CDR3 reads TGTGCCAGAAGCTTGAGTAGGGGACAGGGAGGGGAGACCCAGTACTTC.

J is TRBJ2-1 and V is TRBV7-3; 14 bases align to TRBD2. The germline CDR1 and CDR2 sequences are SGHTA and FQGTGA. The CDR3 has 18 residues. The junction had 5 bases not matched to a gene; V was cut back by 4 bases and J by 0 bases. In nucleotides, the CDR3 is TGTGCCAGCAGCTCGGGACTAGCGGGGGTAAGCTCCTACAATGAGCAGTTCTTC. As protein: CASSSGLAGVSSYNEQFF.

The rearrangement joins TRBV11-2 to TRBJ1-3, with a tentative D call TRBD1 (6 bases). The CDR3 runs to 15 residues. Trimming pared 4 bases from V and 0 bases from J, leaving 10 bases between. The germline V gene encodes CDR1 SGHAT and CDR2 FQNNGV. CDR3 DNA: TGTGCCAGCAGCTCCGACAGGACCTCTGGAAACACCATATATTTT. It is translated as CASSSDRTSGNTIYF.

This chain joins TRBV15 and TRBJ1-2, with D perhaps TRBD1 (6 bases). The CDR3 extends over 15 amino acids. Per the germline V gene, CDR1 is LNHNV and CDR2 is YYDKDF (reference sequence). V was cut by 1 base and J by 0 bases, with 9 bases left in between. The CDR3 DNA reads as TGTGCCACCAGCAGAGCCCAGGGGCCTAACTATGGCTACACCTTC. Translated, it gives CATSRAQGPNYGYTF.

The chain recombines TRBV30 with TRBJ1-5, with 10 nucleotides matching TRBD1. With 2 bases clipped from V and 9 bases from J, the junction kept 7 bases outside the gene matches. The CDR3 extends over 14 amino acids. Germline values: CDR1 GTSNPN, CDR2 SVGIG (reference sequence). This CDR3 is CAWSPTGGMRPQHF. The CDR3 DNA sequence: TGTGCCTGGAGTCCGACAGGGGGCATGAGGCCCCAGCATTTT.

The chain couples TRBV10-3 to TRBJ1-2; the match to TRBD1 covers 7 bases. Germline loops: CDR1 ENHRY, CDR2 SYGVKD. Trimming cost V 7 bases and J 4 bases; bases outside gene matches: 6. The CDR3 has 13 residues. This CDR3 reads CAINPAGGYGYTF. The CDR3 DNA reads as TGTGCCATCAACCCCGCAGGGGGCTATGGCTACACCTTC.

The chain uses TRBV5-8 and TRBJ2-2; 9 bases match TRBD1. J was trimmed by 4 bases and V by 5 bases; bases with no gene match: 12. The length of the CDR3 is 17 residues. The germline V gene encodes CDR1 SGHTS and CDR2 YDEGEE. The CDR3 bases are TGTGCCAGCAGTACCCGCCCAGGACAGGGGATCACCGGGGAGCTGTTTTTT. This codes for CASSTRPGQGITGELFF.

This sequence joins TRBV6-1 and TRBJ1-2, with 8 bases identical to TRBD1. The CDR3 runs 13 residues. The germline V gene encodes CDR1 MNHNS and CDR2 SASEGT. With 1 base clipped from V and 5 bases from J, the junction kept 0 bases outside the gene matches. The CDR3 bases are TGTGCCAGCAGTGAAGGGACAGGGTATGGCTACACCTTC. Its protein is CASSEGTGYGYTF.

The chain has TRBV5-8 and TRBJ1-5, with TRBD1 matching 9 bases. This CDR3 has 16 amino acids. Unmatched junction bases numbered 7, after V lost 0 bases and J lost 6 bases. CDR1 and CDR2 from the germline V gene are SGHTS and YDEGEE. The CDR3 bases are TGTGCCAGCAGCTTGGCCGTGACAGGGGGTGGTCAGCCCCAGCATTTT. This translates into CASSLAVTGGGQPQHF. Full variable domain (rest looked up from reference TRBV5-8 and TRBJ1-5): EAGVTQSPTHLIKTRGQQATLRCSPISGHTSVYWYQQALGLGLQFLLWYDEGEERNRGNFPPRFSGRQFPNYSSELNVNALELEDSALYLCASSLAVTGGGQPQHFGDGTRLSIL.

This rearrangement joins TRBV19 to TRBJ1-1; the D is unclear. V lost 1 base and J lost 5, with 11 bases in between. Germline values: CDR1 LNHDA, CDR2 SQIVND (reference sequence). The CDR3 runs 14 residues. The CDR3 coding sequence is TGTGCCAGTAGTATAGGAGCGGGTGGAACTGAAGCTTTCTTT. It codes for CASSIGAGGTEAFF.

This clone occurred a few times. CDR3 residues: CAWSAQGVFQPQHF. In nucleotides, the CDR3 is TGTGCCTGGAGTGCGCAGGGGGTTTTCCAGCCCCAGCATTTT. The V and J genes are TRBV30 and TRBJ1-5; 7 nucleotides agree with TRBD1. V lost 1 base and J lost 7; bases outside the gene matches: 7. This CDR3 is built from 14 residues. The germline CDR1 and CDR2 sequences are GTSNPN and SVGIG (reference sequence).

This clone was detected a few times. The V call is TRBV3-1 (or the pseudogene TRBV3-2), the J call TRBJ2-5; TRBD2 aligns across 7 bases. CDR1 and CDR2 (germline): LGHDT, YNNKEL (reference sequence). J lost 0 bases, V lost 0 bases, and 13 bases had no gene match. The CDR3 sequence is 19 residues long. For the CDR3, the DNA is TGTGCCAGCAGCCAAGAAAGACTAGCCGGCGGGGAAAACCAAGAGACCCAGTACTTC. It specifies CASSQERLAGGENQETQYF.

V is TRBV12-3 or TRBV12-4 and J is TRBJ1-1; D perhaps matches TRBD1 (5 bases). The germline V and J ends were trimmed by 6 bases and 1 base, with 9 bases remaining between them. This CDR3 is built from 13 residues. This CDR3 reads CASRNQGNTEAFF. In DNA, the CDR3 is TGTGCCAGCAGAAACCAGGGGAACACTGAAGCTTTCTTT.

This clone turned up a few times. Additional DNA sequences in this sample encode the identical CDR3. This chain uses TRBV6-6 with TRBJ1-5; TRBD1 is a possible D gene (5 bases). The germline V and J ends were trimmed by 0 bases and 2 bases, with 5 bases remaining between them. Germline V gives CDR1 MNHNY, CDR2 SVGAGI (reference sequence). The CDR3 is made up of 14 amino acids. CDR3: CASSYSTGNQPQHF. DNA for the CDR3: TGTGCCAGCAGTTACTCGACAGGCAATCAGCCCCAGCATTTT.

This chain connects TRBV9 to TRBJ2-1; 7 bases match TRBD1. The CDR3 spans 13 residues. Losses at the gene ends were 0 bases for V and 8 bases for J; bases not matched to a gene: 2. Germline CDR1 reads SGDLS; CDR2 reads YYNGEE. The CDR3 DNA sequence: TGTGCCAGCAGCGTAGGGCAGGGGGATGAGCAGTTCTTC. Its translation is CASSVGQGDEQFF.

The chain has TRBV7-3 and TRBJ2-7, with TRBD1 matching 11 bases. The CDR3 totals 17 residues. Trimming cost V 3 bases and J 2 bases; bases outside gene matches: 9. Per germline, CDR1 SGHTA and CDR2 FQGTGA. The CDR3 spells CASSLDRGPEKTYEQYF. As DNA, the CDR3 is TGTGCCAGCAGCTTGGACAGGGGGCCGGAAAAGACCTACGAGCAGTACTTC.

The chain is built from TRBV7-9 and TRBJ1-2; D unresolved. Germline V lookup: CDR1 SEHNR, CDR2 FQNEAQ (reference sequence). CDR3 length equals 17 residues. Trimming took 6 bases from V and 0 from J, leaving 20 bases between them. CDR3 coding DNA: TGTGCCAGCAGTCCTAACCTTTTCCCCAGGCCTAACTATGGCTACACCTTC. Amino acid sequence: CASSPNLFPRPNYGYTF.

This chain connects TRBV5-3 to TRBJ1-1, with D possibly matching TRBD1 (5 bases). TRBV5-3 is identified as an open reading frame with a role that is uncertain. The CDR3 has 13 residues. The V end lost 2 bases, the J end lost 3 bases, and 8 bases lay between the germline ends. CDR3: CARSFGRDTEAFF. As DNA, the CDR3 is TGTGCCAGAAGCTTCGGCAGGGACACTGAAGCTTTCTTT.

There are a few counts of this clone. The V gene is TRBV4-3, the J gene TRBJ2-2; the D gene is possibly TRBD2 (5 bases). V dropped 5 bases and J dropped 6 bases, with 13 bases sitting between them. The germline V gene encodes CDR1 LGHNA and CDR2 YSLEER. The CDR3 spans 14 residues. The chain's CDR3 is CASSKDLSAGELFF. CDR3 nucleotides: TGCGCCAGCAGCAAGGACTTGAGCGCCGGGGAGCTGTTTTTT.

This chain connects TRBV2 to TRBJ2-3; 9 nucleotides align to TRBD1. The CDR3 is made up of 15 amino acids. The germline gives CDR1 SNHLY, CDR2 FYNNEI. Trimming took 5 bases from V and 2 from J; bases not matched to a gene: 5. CDR3 sequence reads: CASSRGQGNTDTQYF. The CDR3 DNA is TGTGCCAGCAGTCGGGGACAGGGAAACACAGATACGCAGTATTTT.

The J gene is TRBJ1-2, the V gene TRBV27, with D uncertain. The CDR3 has 13 residues. Looked up from germline, CDR1 is MNHEY and CDR2 is SMNVEV (reference sequence). V was pared by 6 bases and J by 4 bases, with 12 bases between. CDR3 sequence: CASRGTTFYGYTF. The CDR3 DNA follows: TGTGCCAGCAGAGGAACTACCTTCTATGGCTACACCTTC.

V and J are TRBV10-1 and TRBJ2-5; a weak D match, TRBD1 (5 bases). This CDR3 contains 13 residues. Germline V CDR1 and CDR2: WNHNN, SYGVQD (reference sequence). V dropped 6 bases and J dropped 4 bases, with 12 bases sitting between them. CDR3 residues: CASSRDTRETQYF. In nucleotides, the CDR3 is TGCGCCAGCAGCAGGGATACGAGAGAGACCCAGTACTTC.

This clone was recorded a few times. V is TRBV19 and J is TRBJ2-7, with 7 positions matching TRBD2. Germline lookup yields CDR1 LNHDA and CDR2 SQIVND (reference sequence). V lost 5 bases, J lost 5 bases, and 9 bases stayed unmatched. The CDR3 covers 14 residues. CDR3 sequence: CASSVNRGVHEQYF. CDR3 coding DNA: TGTGCCAGTAGTGTGAATCGGGGGGTACACGAGCAGTACTTC.

The chain is built from TRBV4-2 and TRBJ2-1, with 10 positions matching TRBD2. V gave up 4 bases and J gave up 1 base; unmatched junction bases: 10. The CDR3 loop spans 18 amino acids. Germline V lookup: CDR1 LGHNA, CDR2 YNFKEQ. The CDR3 sequence: CASSRSAVAGGSYNEQFF. In DNA form, the CDR3 reads TGTGCCAGCAGCCGGTCAGCGGTAGCGGGGGGATCCTACAATGAGCAGTTCTTC.

This chain connects TRBV12-3 or TRBV12-4 to TRBJ1-3, with TRBD1 as a possible D gene (6 bases). This CDR3 has 13 residues. V was pared by 6 bases and J by 4 bases, with 10 bases between. The DNA of the CDR3 is TGTGCCAGCAGGAACGGACAGGGAAACACCATATATTTT. Its translation is CASRNGQGNTIYF.